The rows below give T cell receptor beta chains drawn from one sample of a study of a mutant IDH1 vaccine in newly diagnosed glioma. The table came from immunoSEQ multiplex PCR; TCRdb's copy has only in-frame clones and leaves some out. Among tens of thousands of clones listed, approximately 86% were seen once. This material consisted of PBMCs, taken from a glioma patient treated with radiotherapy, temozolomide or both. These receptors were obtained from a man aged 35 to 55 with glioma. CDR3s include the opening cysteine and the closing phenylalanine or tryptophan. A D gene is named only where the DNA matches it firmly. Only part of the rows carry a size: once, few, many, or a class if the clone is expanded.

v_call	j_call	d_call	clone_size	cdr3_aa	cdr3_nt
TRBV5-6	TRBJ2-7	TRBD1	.	CASSLGGQVSYEQYF	TGTGCCAGCAGCTTGGGGGGACAGGTATCCTACGAGCAGTACTTC
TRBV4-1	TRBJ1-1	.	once	CASSPRGRATISYTEAFF	TGCGCCAGCAGCCCCCGGGGGAGGGCTACGATCAGCTACACTGAAGCTTTCTTT
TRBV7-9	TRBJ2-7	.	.	CASSLSTGELEQYF	TGTGCCAGCAGCTTAAGTACGGGGGAGCTCGAGCAGTACTTC
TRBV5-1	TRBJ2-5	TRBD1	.	CASSLGTGVSSETQYF	TGCGCCAGCAGCTTGGGGACAGGGGTGAGTTCGGAGACCCAGTACTTC
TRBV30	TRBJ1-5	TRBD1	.	CAWSVFKGAPHQPQHF	TGTGCCTGGAGTGTATTTAAGGGGGCGCCGCACCAGCCCCAGCATTTT
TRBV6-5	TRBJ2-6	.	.	CASRIGYSGANVLTF	TGTGCCAGCAGGATCGGCTATTCTGGGGCCAACGTCCTGACTTTC
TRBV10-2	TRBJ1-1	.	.	CASSEFGRENTEAFF	TGCGCCAGCAGTGAGTTCGGGAGGGAGAACACTGAAGCTTTCTTT
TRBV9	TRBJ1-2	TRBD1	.	CASSGDRGFSNYGYTF	TGTGCCAGCAGCGGGGACAGGGGGTTCTCTAACTATGGCTACACCTTC
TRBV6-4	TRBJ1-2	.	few	CASSDGRLGLYTF	TGTGCCAGCAGTGACGGACGTTTGGGGCTCTACACCTTC
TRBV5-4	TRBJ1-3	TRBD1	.	CASSIGLQGLTGNTIYF	TGTGCCAGCAGCATTGGCCTACAGGGGTTAACTGGAAACACCATATATTTT
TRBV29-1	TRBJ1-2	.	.	CSVVESGGGYTF	TGCAGCGTTGTTGAGTCTGGGGGTGGCTACACCTTC
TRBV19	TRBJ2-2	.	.	CASSIDSTANTGELFF	TGTGCCAGTAGTATAGATTCGACAGCTAACACCGGGGAGCTGTTTTTT
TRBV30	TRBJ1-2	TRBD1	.	CAWSGTGTPGYGYTF	TGTGCCTGGAGTGGGACAGGGACTCCAGGGTATGGCTACACCTTC
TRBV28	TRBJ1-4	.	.	CASSFRVPNEKLFF	TGTGCCAGCAGTTTCAGGGTGCCTAATGAAAAACTGTTTTTT
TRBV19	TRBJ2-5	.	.	CASSARGDQETQYF	TGTGCCAGTAGCGCTCGGGGAGACCAAGAGACCCAGTACTTC
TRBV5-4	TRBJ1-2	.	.	CASSLDSSYGYTF	TGTGCCAGCAGCTTGGACAGCTCGTATGGCTACACCTTC
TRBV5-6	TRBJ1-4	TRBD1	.	CASSSPRGTNEKLFF	TGTGCCAGCAGCTCGCCCAGGGGGACTAATGAAAAACTGTTTTTT
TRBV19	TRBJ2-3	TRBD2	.	CASSMLAGGTIDTQYF	TGTGCCAGTAGTATGTTGGCGGGAGGGACCATTGATACGCAGTATTTT
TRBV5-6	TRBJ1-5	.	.	CASSSQGAQPQHF	TGTGCCAGCAGCTCTCAAGGGGCCCAGCCCCAGCATTTT
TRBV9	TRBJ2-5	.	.	CASSAKERMDFQETQYF	TGTGCCAGCAGCGCCAAGGAGAGGATGGATTTTCAGGAGACCCAGTACTTC
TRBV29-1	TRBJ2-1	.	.	CSVVDLGLHGDNNEQFF	TGCAGCGTTGTGGATCTGGGCCTCCACGGGGATAACAATGAGCAGTTCTTC
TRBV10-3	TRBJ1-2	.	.	CAITGAGYGYTF	TGTGCCATCACCGGTGCCGGCTATGGCTACACCTTC
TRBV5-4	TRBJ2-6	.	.	CASSAGLSGANVLTF	TGTGCCAGCAGCGCAGGTCTCTCTGGGGCCAACGTCCTGACTTTC
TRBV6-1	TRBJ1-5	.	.	CASSGTANQPQHF	TGTGCCAGCAGTGGGACGGCGAATCAGCCCCAGCATTTT
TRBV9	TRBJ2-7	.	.	CASSVGGTRDLPSYEQYF	TGTGCCAGCAGCGTAGGGGGCACGAGGGACCTACCCTCCTACGAGCAGTACTTC
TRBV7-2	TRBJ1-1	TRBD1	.	CASSRQGANTEAFF	TGTGCCAGCAGCAGGCAGGGGGCGAACACTGAAGCTTTCTTT
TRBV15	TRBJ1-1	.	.	CATSSRNIDRPGGAFF	TGTGCCACCAGCAGCCGGAATATCGACAGGCCCGGCGGGGCTTTCTTT
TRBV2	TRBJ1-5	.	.	CASSEVRGGNQPQHF	TGTGCCAGCAGTGAAGTCAGGGGAGGCAATCAGCCCCAGCATTTT
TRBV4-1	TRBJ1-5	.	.	CASSQEPRRGQPQHF	TGCGCCAGCAGCCAAGAGCCGCGGAGGGGCCAGCCCCAGCATTTT
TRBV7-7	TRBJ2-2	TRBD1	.	CASSFGTGNTGELFF	TGTGCCAGCAGCTTTGGGACAGGGAACACCGGGGAGCTGTTTTTT
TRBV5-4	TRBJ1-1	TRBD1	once	CASSLWGTGMNTEAFF	TGTGCCAGCAGCTTGTGGGGGACAGGGATGAACACTGAAGCTTTCTTT
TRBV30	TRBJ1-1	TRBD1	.	CASRDRGTEAFF	TGTGCCAGCCGGGACAGGGGGACTGAAGCTTTCTTT
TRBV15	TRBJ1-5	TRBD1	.	CATSVRQGGSQPQHF	TGTGCCACCAGCGTGCGACAGGGTGGAAGTCAGCCCCAGCATTTT
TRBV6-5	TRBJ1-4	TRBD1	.	CASSSGQRTTNEKLFF	TGTGCCAGCAGTTCGGGACAGAGAACAACTAATGAAAAACTGTTTTTT
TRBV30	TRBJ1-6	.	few	CAWSLTAGFSPLHF	TGTGCCTGGAGCCTGACAGCCGGGTTTTCACCCCTCCACTTT
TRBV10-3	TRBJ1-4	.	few	CAISETPGEKLFF	TGTGCCATCAGTGAAACCCCGGGCGAAAAACTGTTTTTT
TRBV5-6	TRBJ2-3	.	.	CASSPTWGDTQYF	TGTGCCAGCAGCCCAACTTGGGGGGATACGCAGTATTTT
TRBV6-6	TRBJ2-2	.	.	CASSRTPEGNTGELFF	TGTGCCAGCAGTCGGACTCCCGAAGGGAACACCGGGGAGCTGTTTTTT
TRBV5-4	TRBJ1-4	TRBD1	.	CASSLGDRVSEKLFF	TGTGCCAGCAGCTTGGGGGACAGGGTGTCTGAAAAACTGTTTTTT
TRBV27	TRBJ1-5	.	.	CASSPELPDLGQPQHF	TGTGCCAGCAGTCCTGAATTGCCAGATTTAGGTCAGCCCCAGCATTTT
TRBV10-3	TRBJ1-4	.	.	CAIRPGLNEKLFF	TGTGCCATCAGGCCGGGACTCAATGAAAAACTGTTTTTT